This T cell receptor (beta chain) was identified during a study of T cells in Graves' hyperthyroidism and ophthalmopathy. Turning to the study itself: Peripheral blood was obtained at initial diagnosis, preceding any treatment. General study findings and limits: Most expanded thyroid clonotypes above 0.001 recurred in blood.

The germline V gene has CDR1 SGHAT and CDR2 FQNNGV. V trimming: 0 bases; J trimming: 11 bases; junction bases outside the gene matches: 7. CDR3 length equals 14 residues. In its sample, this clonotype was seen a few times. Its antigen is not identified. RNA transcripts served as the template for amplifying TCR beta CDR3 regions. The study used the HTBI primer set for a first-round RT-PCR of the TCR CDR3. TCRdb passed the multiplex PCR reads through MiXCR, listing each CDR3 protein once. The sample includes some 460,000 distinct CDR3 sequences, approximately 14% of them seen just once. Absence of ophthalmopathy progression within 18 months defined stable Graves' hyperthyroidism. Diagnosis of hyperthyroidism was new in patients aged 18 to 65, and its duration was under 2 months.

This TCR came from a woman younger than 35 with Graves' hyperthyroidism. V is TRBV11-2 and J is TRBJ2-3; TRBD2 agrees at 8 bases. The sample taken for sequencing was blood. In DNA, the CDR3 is TGTGCCAGCAGCTTAGAAGGGACCGGGACTAGGCAGTATTTT. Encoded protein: CASSLEGTGTRQYF.